The rows below give T cell receptor beta chains drawn from one sample of a study of regulatory T cells in long-lasting Graves disease. Each CDR3 protein is one row after TCRdb ran MiXCR on the multiplex PCR reads. The sample has around 400,000 distinct CDR3 sequences, 23% seen once. The input for sequencing was peripheral blood mononuclear cells (PBMCs), taken when the disease was refractory, from a patient treated with antithyroid drugs. These TCRs come from a female donor with Graves disease. CDR3s include the opening cysteine and the closing phenylalanine or tryptophan. Fields, in order: V gene, clone size, J gene, D gene, CDR3 length, CDR3 DNA, CDR3 protein. D genes are given only for firm matches. For some rows the clone size is stated as once, few or many, or as a class when expanded; others skip it.

V gene: TRBV27; clone size: many; J gene: TRBJ2-3; D gene: .; CDR3 length: 14; CDR3 DNA: TGTGCCAGCAAACTCGACCCCCACCGAGGTACGCAGTATTTT; CDR3 protein: CASKLDPHRGTQYF
V gene: TRBV5-5; clone size: .; J gene: TRBJ1-6; D gene: .; CDR3 length: 17; CDR3 DNA: TGTGCCAGCAGCCCGAGCTTTGGGGGAAATTCGGGGTCACCCCTCCACTTT; CDR3 protein: CASSPSFGGNSGSPLHF
V gene: TRBV20-1; clone size: many; J gene: TRBJ1-2; D gene: TRBD1; CDR3 length: 13; CDR3 DNA: TGCAGTGCTGCAGGGACAGCCGATTTTAGCTACACCTTC; CDR3 protein: CSAAGTADFSYTF
V gene: TRBV7-2; clone size: few; J gene: TRBJ1-2; D gene: TRBD1; CDR3 length: 14; CDR3 DNA: TGTGCCAGCACCTACCCAGGGGGCTCCTATGGCTACACCTTC; CDR3 protein: CASTYPGGSYGYTF
V gene: TRBV5-1; clone size: many; J gene: TRBJ1-2; D gene: .; CDR3 length: 15; CDR3 DNA: TGCGCCAGCAGCCCGAGTGGCGGGACGAACTATGGCTACACCTTC; CDR3 protein: CASSPSGGTNYGYTF
V gene: TRBV12-3/TRBV12-4; clone size: many; J gene: TRBJ2-7; D gene: TRBD2; CDR3 length: 13; CDR3 DNA: TGTGCCAGCAGTTTAGCGGGAGGGCGGGTGCAGTACTTC; CDR3 protein: CASSLAGGRVQYF
V gene: TRBV7-2; clone size: few; J gene: TRBJ2-7; D gene: .; CDR3 length: 14; CDR3 DNA: TGTGCCAGCAGCTTAATTTTGGGGGGACACGAGCAGTACTTC; CDR3 protein: CASSLILGGHEQYF
V gene: TRBV7-6; clone size: few; J gene: TRBJ2-1; D gene: .; CDR3 length: 18; CDR3 DNA: TGTGCCAGCAGCTTAGCCCCCTCGGGGCCCGTAACGAGGAATGAGCAGTTCTTC; CDR3 protein: CASSLAPSGPVTRNEQFF
V gene: TRBV20-1; clone size: .; J gene: TRBJ2-7; D gene: TRBD2; CDR3 length: 12; CDR3 DNA: TGCAGTGTCCCAGCGGGAAAATACGAGCAGTACTTC; CDR3 protein: CSVPAGKYEQYF
V gene: TRBV6-1; clone size: .; J gene: TRBJ1-5; D gene: .; CDR3 length: 15; CDR3 DNA: TGTGCCAGCAGCTCAACAGGGATAGAGAATCAGCCCCAGCATTTT; CDR3 protein: CASSSTGIENQPQHF
V gene: TRBV7-6; clone size: many; J gene: TRBJ2-7; D gene: .; CDR3 length: 15; CDR3 DNA: TGTGCCAGCAGCTTACGGCCTAGCGACCTCTACGAGCAGTACTTC; CDR3 protein: CASSLRPSDLYEQYF
V gene: TRBV13; clone size: many; J gene: TRBJ1-1; D gene: .; CDR3 length: 14; CDR3 DNA: TGTGCCAGCAGCCCACTGTTTCGAGAAACTGAAGCTTTCTTT; CDR3 protein: CASSPLFRETEAFF
V gene: TRBV2; clone size: .; J gene: TRBJ1-1; D gene: .; CDR3 length: 13; CDR3 DNA: TGTGCCAGCAGTGAGAGGGGACACACTGAAGCTTTCTTT; CDR3 protein: CASSERGHTEAFF
V gene: TRBV7-2; clone size: many; J gene: TRBJ2-7; D gene: .; CDR3 length: 16; CDR3 DNA: TGTGCCAGCAGCTTAGGGCCAGCGGACAGCTCCTACGAGCAGTACTTC; CDR3 protein: CASSLGPADSSYEQYF
V gene: TRBV19; clone size: few; J gene: TRBJ1-1; D gene: .; CDR3 length: 14; CDR3 DNA: TGTGCCAGTAGTATGACAGACGTGAACACTGAAGCTTTCTTT; CDR3 protein: CASSMTDVNTEAFF
V gene: TRBV24-1; clone size: .; J gene: TRBJ2-7; D gene: .; CDR3 length: 14; CDR3 DNA: TGTGCCACCAGTGATGATGACAGGAACAACGAGCAGTACTTC; CDR3 protein: CATSDDDRNNEQYF
V gene: TRBV28; clone size: .; J gene: TRBJ2-7; D gene: TRBD2; CDR3 length: 12; CDR3 DNA: TGTGCAAACGACCGGGGGGGCACCGAGCAGTACTTC; CDR3 protein: CANDRGGTEQYF
V gene: TRBV6-5; clone size: .; J gene: TRBJ1-1; D gene: .; CDR3 length: 16; CDR3 DNA: TGTGCCAGCAGTTACTCGACTCGGACGGCGAACACTGAAGCTTTCTTT; CDR3 protein: CASSYSTRTANTEAFF
V gene: TRBV6-1; clone size: .; J gene: TRBJ1-4; D gene: TRBD1; CDR3 length: 16; CDR3 DNA: TGTGCCAGCAGAACCGGGACAGGGGCAACTAATGAAAAACTGTTTTTT; CDR3 protein: CASRTGTGATNEKLFF
V gene: TRBV20-1; clone size: .; J gene: TRBJ1-5; D gene: TRBD1; CDR3 length: 18; CDR3 DNA: TGCAGTGCTAGACCCACAGGGGTTCCTGAATATAGCAATCAGCCCCAGCATTTT; CDR3 protein: CSARPTGVPEYSNQPQHF
V gene: TRBV20-1; clone size: .; J gene: TRBJ1-1; D gene: .; CDR3 length: 12; CDR3 DNA: TGCAGTGCTAGAGTCGGGACACCAGAAGCTTTCTTT; CDR3 protein: CSARVGTPEAFF
V gene: TRBV6-1; clone size: many; J gene: TRBJ1-4; D gene: .; CDR3 length: 15; CDR3 DNA: TGTGCCAGCAGAAGAAGGGGCGTGATTCATGAAAAACTGTTTTTT; CDR3 protein: CASRRRGVIHEKLFF
V gene: TRBV6-5; clone size: many; J gene: TRBJ1-4; D gene: .; CDR3 length: 14; CDR3 DNA: TGTGCCAGCAGTTGGAGACAGAGTAATGAAAAACTGTTTTTT; CDR3 protein: CASSWRQSNEKLFF
V gene: TRBV6-5; clone size: few; J gene: TRBJ2-5; D gene: TRBD1; CDR3 length: 17; CDR3 DNA: TGTGCCAGCAGTTCCCTAGGGACAGCGACGACCCAAGAGACCCAGTACTTC; CDR3 protein: CASSSLGTATTQETQYF
V gene: TRBV5-1; clone size: .; J gene: TRBJ2-2; D gene: .; CDR3 length: 17; CDR3 DNA: TGCGCCAGCAGCTTGGCCTTTACGGCCGCGAACACCGGGGAGCTGTTTTTT; CDR3 protein: CASSLAFTAANTGELFF
V gene: TRBV5-1; clone size: .; J gene: TRBJ2-7; D gene: TRBD2; CDR3 length: 18; CDR3 DNA: TGCGCCAGCAGCTCGGGACTAGCGGGAGGGAAAATCTCCTACGAGCAGTACTTC; CDR3 protein: CASSSGLAGGKISYEQYF
V gene: TRBV7-3; clone size: .; J gene: TRBJ2-5; D gene: .; CDR3 length: 13; CDR3 DNA: TGTGCCAGCAGCTTATGGCCCGATGAGACCCAGTACTTC; CDR3 protein: CASSLWPDETQYF
V gene: TRBV6-1; clone size: few; J gene: TRBJ2-5; D gene: .; CDR3 length: 14; CDR3 DNA: TGTGCCAGCATCGGACTGGACCCGAGGGAGACCCAGTACTTC; CDR3 protein: CASIGLDPRETQYF
V gene: TRBV27; clone size: few; J gene: TRBJ1-3; D gene: TRBD1; CDR3 length: 14; CDR3 DNA: TGTGCCAGCAGCCAGGGACAGGGCGGAAACACCATATATTTT; CDR3 protein: CASSQGQGGNTIYF
V gene: TRBV20-1; clone size: .; J gene: TRBJ1-2; D gene: .; CDR3 length: 15; CDR3 DNA: TGCAGTGCTTCACATGCCGATCCGGTTCGGTATGGCTACACCTTC; CDR3 protein: CSASHADPVRYGYTF
V gene: TRBV28; clone size: many; J gene: TRBJ1-1; D gene: .; CDR3 length: 12; CDR3 DNA: TGTGCCAGCAGTCGTCTCAAACCCGGGGCTTTCTTT; CDR3 protein: CASSRLKPGAFF
V gene: TRBV19; clone size: few; J gene: TRBJ1-5; D gene: TRBD1; CDR3 length: 17; CDR3 DNA: TGTGCCAGTAGTACCTTCCAAACGGGACAGCCAAATCAGCCCCAGCATTTT; CDR3 protein: CASSTFQTGQPNQPQHF
V gene: TRBV28; clone size: .; J gene: TRBJ2-2; D gene: TRBD2; CDR3 length: 13; CDR3 DNA: TGTGCCCTACGGCGGGAGGGTACCGGGGAGCTGTTTTTT; CDR3 protein: CALRREGTGELFF
V gene: TRBV11-2; clone size: many; J gene: TRBJ2-2; D gene: .; CDR3 length: 14; CDR3 DNA: TGTGCCAGCAGCTTGGCCGGGGACGTCGGGGAGCTGTTTTTT; CDR3 protein: CASSLAGDVGELFF
V gene: TRBV7-6; clone size: few; J gene: TRBJ2-1; D gene: .; CDR3 length: 14; CDR3 DNA: TGTGCCAGCAGCACAAGACCGGCGGGGAATGAGCAGTTCTTC; CDR3 protein: CASSTRPAGNEQFF
V gene: TRBV2; clone size: .; J gene: TRBJ2-6; D gene: TRBD2; CDR3 length: 17; CDR3 DNA: TGTGCCAGCAGATATACTAGCGAAACCTCTGGGGCCAACGTCCTGACTTTC; CDR3 protein: CASRYTSETSGANVLTF
V gene: TRBV19; clone size: .; J gene: TRBJ2-7; D gene: TRBD1; CDR3 length: 15; CDR3 DNA: TGTGCCAGTAGTAAGACCGGGACAGCACCATACGAGCAGTACTTC; CDR3 protein: CASSKTGTAPYEQYF
V gene: TRBV15; clone size: many; J gene: TRBJ1-4; D gene: .; CDR3 length: 15; CDR3 DNA: TGTGCCACCAGCAGAGATGGACGGAAGAATGAAAAACTGTTTTTT; CDR3 protein: CATSRDGRKNEKLFF
V gene: TRBV27; clone size: .; J gene: TRBJ2-4; D gene: .; CDR3 length: 17; CDR3 DNA: TGTGCCAGCAGTCCATTAGGGACGCCGGGGGCCAAAAACATTCAGTACTTC; CDR3 protein: CASSPLGTPGAKNIQYF
V gene: TRBV5-1; clone size: .; J gene: TRBJ1-1; D gene: .; CDR3 length: 12; CDR3 DNA: TGCGCCAGCAGCTTGGCAGGGCTTGGAGCTTTCTTT; CDR3 protein: CASSLAGLGAFF
V gene: TRBV7-3; clone size: few; J gene: TRBJ1-1; D gene: .; CDR3 length: 15; CDR3 DNA: TGTGCCAGCAGCTTAACGGGGCAGGTAAACACTGAAGCTTTCTTT; CDR3 protein: CASSLTGQVNTEAFF
V gene: TRBV3-1; clone size: few; J gene: TRBJ2-1; D gene: TRBD2; CDR3 length: 15; CDR3 DNA: TGTGCCAGCAGCCAACCAGGGACTAGCGGGAATGAGCAGTTCTTC; CDR3 protein: CASSQPGTSGNEQFF
V gene: TRBV19; clone size: .; J gene: TRBJ2-7; D gene: TRBD2; CDR3 length: 15; CDR3 DNA: TGTGCCAGTAGTCCTATAGCGGGGAGCTCCTACGAGCAGTACTTC; CDR3 protein: CASSPIAGSSYEQYF
V gene: TRBV29-1; clone size: .; J gene: TRBJ2-6; D gene: .; CDR3 length: 17; CDR3 DNA: TGCAGCGTTGGTTCCGGAGGAGGTGTCCCTGGGGCCAACGTCCTGACTTTC; CDR3 protein: CSVGSGGGVPGANVLTF
V gene: TRBV7-2; clone size: many; J gene: TRBJ1-5; D gene: TRBD1; CDR3 length: 15; CDR3 DNA: TGTGCCAGCAGCTTATGGGACAGCGATCATCCGCCCCAGCATTTT; CDR3 protein: CASSLWDSDHPPQHF
V gene: TRBV7-9; clone size: few; J gene: TRBJ2-2; D gene: TRBD2; CDR3 length: 14; CDR3 DNA: TGTGCCAGCAGCCGGGGGGATAACACCGGGGAGCTGTTTTTT; CDR3 protein: CASSRGDNTGELFF
V gene: TRBV28; clone size: many; J gene: TRBJ2-7; D gene: .; CDR3 length: 14; CDR3 DNA: TGTGCCAGCAGTTTACAGCTAATCGGGTACGAGCAGTACTTC; CDR3 protein: CASSLQLIGYEQYF
V gene: TRBV7-9; clone size: few; J gene: TRBJ2-4; D gene: .; CDR3 length: 15; CDR3 DNA: TGTGCCAGCAGCCCACCTGGGGACGCAAGAAACATTCAGTACTTC; CDR3 protein: CASSPPGDARNIQYF
V gene: TRBV7-2; clone size: .; J gene: TRBJ1-2; D gene: .; CDR3 length: 13; CDR3 DNA: TGTGCCAGCAGCTTAAGGGCAGATCTTGGCTACACCTTC; CDR3 protein: CASSLRADLGYTF
V gene: TRBV3-1; clone size: .; J gene: TRBJ1-2; D gene: .; CDR3 length: 12; CDR3 DNA: TGTGCCAGCAGCCAAGTCAGGGTTGGCTACACCTTC; CDR3 protein: CASSQVRVGYTF
V gene: TRBV29-1; clone size: .; J gene: TRBJ1-1; D gene: .; CDR3 length: 13; CDR3 DNA: TGCAGTGGGAAAGGTCTAGGGAACACTGAAGCTTTCTTT; CDR3 protein: CSGKGLGNTEAFF
V gene: TRBV30; clone size: many; J gene: TRBJ2-5; D gene: .; CDR3 length: 13; CDR3 DNA: TGTGCCTGGAGTTCTGGGACAAAGGAGACCCAGTACTTC; CDR3 protein: CAWSSGTKETQYF
V gene: TRBV11-2; clone size: .; J gene: TRBJ2-1; D gene: .; CDR3 length: 17; CDR3 DNA: TGTGCCAGCAGCCCGCTGCTGGCGGAGGGGGGCTACAATGAGCAGTTCTTC; CDR3 protein: CASSPLLAEGGYNEQFF